Sequencing of this T cell receptor beta chain was carried out in a study of T cell responses to AZD1222 COVID-19 vaccine. The method was immunoSEQ multiplex PCR; TCRdb's version includes in-frame clones alone and lacks a portion of them. The sample lists about 99,000 clones; nearly 95% were seen once. On this clone: No antigen is known for it.

The CDR3 length is 14 residues. The germline V and J ends were trimmed by 11 bases and 0 bases, with 13 bases remaining between them. Germline CDR1 MNHEY, CDR2 SVGAGI. Study results and caveats: Clonal diversity was possibly underestimated; the donors were predominantly white British and more often female. Repertoires were sampled only after the peak T cell response.

The TCR sequence derives from an adult in good health. V and J are TRBV6-5 and TRBJ2-2; possibly TRBD1 or TRBD2 for D (5 bases each). The material sequenced was peripheral blood, taken on day 0 of AZD1222 vaccination. CDR3 sequence: CAGSGLTNTGELFF. The CDR3 DNA follows: TGTGCCGGCTCGGGGCTGACGAACACCGGGGAGCTGTTTTTT.